This T cell receptor (beta chain) was sequenced during a study of OX40 agonist ivuxolimab in advanced cancers. In the study overall: Three patients had partial responses: one hepatocellular carcinoma, two cutaneous melanoma. Regarding the study as a whole: CD8+ T cells (on average) carried more expanded clones than CD4+ T cells.

This clone was seen only once. Its antigen remains unknown. This CDR3 spans 14 amino acids. The V gene end was trimmed by 2 bases and the J gene end by 10 bases; junction bases not matched to a gene: 3. Germline values: CDR1 MNHEY, CDR2 SMNVEV (reference sequence). Method: immunoSEQ multiplex PCR; TCRdb's copy keeps in-frame clones and lacks some. This table holds 70,000 to 75,000 clones, 88% found once. Sample: CD4+ or CD8+ T cells sorted from blood, taken in a trial of the OX40 agonist ivuxolimab. This TCR derives from an adult with an advanced solid tumor such as melanoma, head and neck, liver or kidney cancer. The V gene is TRBV27, the J gene TRBJ2-1; the match to TRBD2 covers 12 bases. CDR3 sequence reads: CASSLLAGGEEQFF. CDR3 in DNA: TGTGCCAGCAGTTTACTAGCGGGGGGGGAAGAGCAGTTCTTC.